The rows below give T cell receptor beta chains drawn from one sample of a study of PD-1 blockade in classical Hodgkin lymphoma. TCRdb's table, derived via immunoSEQ multiplex PCR, lists solely in-frame clones and lacks some. Of 15,000 or so clones listed, about four fifths were seen once; the top ten hold roughly 4.4%. This specimen consisted of peripheral blood mononuclear cells (PBMCs), obtained at baseline. These receptors were taken from a human donor with classical Hodgkin lymphoma. Both conserved end residues are part of each CDR3. The listing skips clone size in some rows; elsewhere it reads once, few, many or a size class.

cdr3_aa	v_call	j_call	clone_size
CASSERGPPTDTQYF	TRBV28	TRBJ2-3	-
CASSTLQGRSTDTQYF	TRBV11-2	TRBJ2-3	-
CASSVGGARETQYF	TRBV9	TRBJ2-5	once
CASRLGTGNQPQHF	TRBV28	TRBJ1-5	-
CAIGQVASYEQYF	TRBV10-3	TRBJ2-7	-
CATSRGGTYEQYF	TRBV15	TRBJ2-7	-
CASSQDLLAGQNIQYF	TRBV4-3	TRBJ2-4	-
CASSTGTSGLYEQYF	TRBV5-1	TRBJ2-7	-
CASSTRQGGNQPQHF	TRBV19	TRBJ1-5	few
CASKPGHTTGGYGYTF	TRBV28	TRBJ1-2	-
CASSPGTSGFQETQYF	TRBV13	TRBJ2-5	few
CASSFHTGELFF	TRBV5-1	TRBJ2-2	-
CAISAGRGTGPTSYEQYF	TRBV10-3	TRBJ2-7	-
CASSFSRGGNTDTQYF	TRBV28	TRBJ2-3	-
CAWSPTPRETQYF	TRBV30	TRBJ2-5	-
CASSLTPGRASNYGYTF	TRBV7-2	TRBJ1-2	-
CASRRRETETETQYF	TRBV2	TRBJ2-5	-
CASSLRTSGEETQYF	TRBV5-4	TRBJ2-5	-
CASLELEGVVGANVLTF	TRBV7-2	TRBJ2-6	-
CASGRQAGETQYF	TRBV5-8	TRBJ2-5	-
CASSLGGNTYYEQYF	TRBV5-1	TRBJ2-7	-
CASSMGGQQNQPQHF	TRBV19	TRBJ1-5	-
CASSPPPGPLSGANVLTF	TRBV7-2	TRBJ2-6	-
CASSIQGGFGYTF	TRBV19	TRBJ1-2	-
CASSLGSGAQETQYF	TRBV28	TRBJ2-5	-
CASSLASAGDFWTDTQYF	TRBV27	TRBJ2-3	-
CASSPRGEVAYNEQFF	TRBV5-1	TRBJ2-1	medium-sized
CASSRGQGNIQYF	TRBV4-3	TRBJ2-4	few
CASSKGDSTDTQYF	TRBV5-1	TRBJ2-3	-
CASSQPRGSYNSPLHF	TRBV28	TRBJ1-6	-
CASSYSETKAFF	TRBV6-6	TRBJ1-1	-
CATLESGTDTQYF	TRBV7-9	TRBJ2-3	-
CASSATGGAYETQYF	TRBV9	TRBJ2-5	-
CARSLGYVCCNDNEQFF	TRBV5-3	TRBJ2-1	once
CASSGDSSQETQYF	TRBV7-9	TRBJ2-5	few
CASSLVGQGYGEKLFF	TRBV5-1	TRBJ1-4	once
CSVRDNYGYTF	TRBV29-1	TRBJ1-2	-
CASSFADNYNEQFF	TRBV5-1	TRBJ2-1	-
CASSRTRNGELFF	TRBV13	TRBJ2-2	few
CASSRAHLGQGNNEQFF	TRBV4-3	TRBJ2-1	-
CASSGHRSQGVRQYF	TRBV28	TRBJ2-7	-
CASSSRGGAQHF	TRBV7-2	TRBJ1-5	-
CASSLAGSGTYGYTF	TRBV7-2	TRBJ1-2	-
CASSLDGQGPQETQYF	TRBV7-9	TRBJ2-5	-
CASSLVIWTAGADTQYF	TRBV7-6	TRBJ2-3	once
CASSLASGSAGNEQFF	TRBV7-9	TRBJ2-1	-
CACQGGAEAFF	TRBV30	TRBJ1-1	-
CASSLRQGNSPLHF	TRBV18	TRBJ1-6	once
CASSGGTSQKGPQETQYF	TRBV6-1	TRBJ2-5	-
CASSWAEYPYEQYF	TRBV7-2	TRBJ2-7	-
CASSSTSGGISYEQYF	TRBV6-6	TRBJ2-7	-
CASSSVFLSYTF	TRBV7-2	TRBJ1-2	-
CATSASRAGVSEQYF	TRBV15	TRBJ2-7	-
CASSSEGDLNTEAFF	TRBV7-6	TRBJ1-1	few
CASSLSSGVPEQYF	TRBV7-2	TRBJ2-7	-
CASSSGDLNSPLHF	TRBV7-3	TRBJ1-6	few